This TCR beta chain was documented in a study of T cells in tuberculosis (dated by TCRdb to the late 2010s). General notes on the study: In the study, CD1B tetramers and high-throughput TCR immunosequencing were combined to characterize T cells specific for the mycobacterial lipid antigen glucose monomycolate (GMM). A South African clinical cohort compared IGRA-negative adolescents, IGRA-positive adolescents with latent tuberculosis and adults with active tuberculosis, 10 to 11 per group. Findings and caveats that apply to the study as a whole: Clinical samples were selected based on the availability of cryopreserved specimens, with adults included as active tuberculosis cases and adolescents included as controls. With the diverse GMM-specific repertoire as input, a classifier achieved more than 85% accuracy (AUROC 0.90), whereas GEM motif frequencies as input gave 60% to 70% accuracy. Shorter CDR3-alpha lengths in active tuberculosis patients partly drove the smaller NN-distances, and the TCR-beta difference was not statistically significant. Active tuberculosis TCR-alpha repertoires showed smaller mean NN-distances to GMM-specific TCRs than IGRA-negative controls, suggesting clonal expansion of these TCRs.

Points on this clone: Its target antigen remains unknown. One base away there is no much larger clone; base qualities are not given.

The immunoSEQ multiplex PCR assay was used to generate TCR libraries, with TCR-beta and/or TCR-alpha/delta assays applied to each sample. The amplified TCR libraries were sequenced using the Illumina high-throughput platform. As for how the authors treated the data: Clustering and dimensionality reduction relied on pairwise TCRdist distances among GMM-specific receptors from T cells that were either sorted ex vivo or expanded in vitro. Each clinical repertoire was assigned a mean NN-distance score, defined as the average TCRdist to the nearest 10% of tetramer-positive reference sequences. GEM TCR motif frequency was computed as the fraction of unique TCRs matching known GEM sequences by V/J usage and CDR3 length. Active tuberculosis was classified by linear discriminant analysis with leave-one-out cross-validation, implemented in scikit-learn. TCRdb took this table from immuneACCESS and kept in-frame rearrangements with V and J called. Such tables lack part of the clones; where checked against another copy, unresolved V genes explain under half of the gap, and the rest is unexplained. V and J calls and clone size are copied from that table; D and trimming were computed from the DNA. Across this sample there are around 43,000 clones, with approximately 95% seen only once. The ten top clones hold roughly 3.5% of the sample.

Reading from cysteine to phenylalanine, the CDR3 counts 18 amino acids. Only the CDR3 portion is preserved as DNA: 54 bases, with reading frame beginning at the first base. Compared with germline, V lacks 3 bases and J lacks 3 bases; bases without a gene match: 12. The germline V gene supplies CDR1 MNHNS and CDR2 SASEGT. At study entry, a tuberculin skin test and the QuantiFERON-TB GOLD In-Tube IGRA were used to screen adolescents for latent tuberculosis infection. Unsorted cryopreserved PBMC were immunosequenced, covering on average about 100,000 T cells per clinical donor. Eleven high schools in the Worcester region of the Western Cape, South Africa, served as enrollment sites for adolescents aged 12 to 18 years. Around 10 M. tuberculosis-infected and ten uninfected adolescents were selected with matching for age and sex. PBMC from adolescents were isolated by density centrifugation from freshly drawn heparinized blood and then cryopreserved.

This TCR was sampled from a donor under 30 with latent tuberculosis or without tuberculosis infection. Sequenced input: PBMCs. This sequence uses TRBV6-1 and TRBJ1-3; 9 central bases correspond to TRBD1. The DNA sequence reads TGTGCCAGCAGTGATCGAGTAGCCGGGACAGGGAATGGAAACACCATATATTTT. The resulting protein is CASSDRVAGTGNGNTIYF.